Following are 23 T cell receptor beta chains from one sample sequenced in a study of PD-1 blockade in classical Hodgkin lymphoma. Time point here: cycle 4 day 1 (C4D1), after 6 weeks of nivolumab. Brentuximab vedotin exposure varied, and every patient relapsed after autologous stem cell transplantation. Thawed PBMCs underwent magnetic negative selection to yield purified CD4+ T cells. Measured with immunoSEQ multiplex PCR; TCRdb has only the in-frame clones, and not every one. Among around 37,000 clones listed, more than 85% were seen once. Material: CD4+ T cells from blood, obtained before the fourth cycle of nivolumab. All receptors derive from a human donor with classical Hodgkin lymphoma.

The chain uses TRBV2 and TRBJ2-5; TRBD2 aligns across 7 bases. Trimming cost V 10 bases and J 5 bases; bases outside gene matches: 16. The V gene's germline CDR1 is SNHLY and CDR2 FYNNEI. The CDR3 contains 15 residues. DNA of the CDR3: TGTGCCACCTCGTGGACTAGTCTTAAAGGGGAGACCCAGTACTTC. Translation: CATSWTSLKGETQYF. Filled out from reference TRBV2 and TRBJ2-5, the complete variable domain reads EPEVTQTPSHQVTQMGQEVILRCVPISNHLYFYWYRQILGQKVEFLVSFYNNEISEKSEIFDDQFSVERPDGSNFTLKIRSTKLEDSAMYFCATSWTSLKGETQYFGPGTRLLVL.

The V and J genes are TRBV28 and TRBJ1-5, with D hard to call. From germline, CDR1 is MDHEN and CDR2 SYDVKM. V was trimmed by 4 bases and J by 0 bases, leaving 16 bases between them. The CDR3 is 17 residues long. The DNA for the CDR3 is TGTGCCAGCAGTTCCGGGGTAAGGGTATATAGCAATCAGCCCCAGCATTTT. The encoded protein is CASSSGVRVYSNQPQHF.

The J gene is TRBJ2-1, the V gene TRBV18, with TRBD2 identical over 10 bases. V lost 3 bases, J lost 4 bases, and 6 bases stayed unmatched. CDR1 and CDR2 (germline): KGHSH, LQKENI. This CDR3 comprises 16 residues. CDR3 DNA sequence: TGTGCCAGCTCACCCCGGACTAGCGGTGGATACAATGAGCAGTTCTTC. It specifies CASSPRTSGGYNEQFF.

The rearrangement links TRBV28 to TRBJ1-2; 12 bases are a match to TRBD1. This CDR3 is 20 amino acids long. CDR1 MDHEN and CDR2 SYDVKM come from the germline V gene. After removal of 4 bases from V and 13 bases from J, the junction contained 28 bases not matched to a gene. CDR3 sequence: CASSYYGTGGFGRLIMASTF. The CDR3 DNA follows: TGTGCCAGCAGTTACTACGGGACAGGGGGCTTCGGGCGACTTATAATGGCTAGCACCTTC.

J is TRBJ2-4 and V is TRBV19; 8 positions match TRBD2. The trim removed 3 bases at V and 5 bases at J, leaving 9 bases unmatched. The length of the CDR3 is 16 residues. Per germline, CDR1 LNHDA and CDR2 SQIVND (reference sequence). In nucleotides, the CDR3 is TGTGCCAGTAGTATCGTTAGTGCGGGAGGCCAAAACATTCAGTACTTC. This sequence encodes CASSIVSAGGQNIQYF.

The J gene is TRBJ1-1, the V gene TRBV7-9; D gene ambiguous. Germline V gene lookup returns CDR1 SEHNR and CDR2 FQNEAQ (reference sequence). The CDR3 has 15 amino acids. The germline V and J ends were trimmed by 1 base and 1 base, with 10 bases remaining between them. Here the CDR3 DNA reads TGTGCCAGCAGCTTAGTCGGGCAGACGAACACTGAAGCTTTCTTT. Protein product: CASSLVGQTNTEAFF.

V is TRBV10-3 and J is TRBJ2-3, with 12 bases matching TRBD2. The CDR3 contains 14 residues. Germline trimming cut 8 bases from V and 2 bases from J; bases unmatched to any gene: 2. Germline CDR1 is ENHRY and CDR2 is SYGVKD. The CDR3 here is CAIGTSGLTDTQYF. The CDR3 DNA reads TGTGCCATCGGGACTAGCGGGCTCACAGATACGCAGTATTTT.

CDR3 in amino acids: CASGQDGSPLHF. In DNA, the CDR3 is TGTGCTTCCGGACAGGACGGTTCACCCCTCCACTTT. This chain joins TRBV30 and TRBJ1-6; the match to TRBD1 covers 7 bases. The length of the CDR3 is 12 residues. In germline, CDR1 is GTSNPN, CDR2 SVGIG (reference sequence).

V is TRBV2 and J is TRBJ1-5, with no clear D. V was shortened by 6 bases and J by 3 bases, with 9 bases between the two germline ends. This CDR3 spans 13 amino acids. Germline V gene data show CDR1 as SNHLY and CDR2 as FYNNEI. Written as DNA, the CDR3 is TGTGCCAGCAGCTCTGACACCAATCAGCCCCAGCATTTT. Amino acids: CASSSDTNQPQHF.

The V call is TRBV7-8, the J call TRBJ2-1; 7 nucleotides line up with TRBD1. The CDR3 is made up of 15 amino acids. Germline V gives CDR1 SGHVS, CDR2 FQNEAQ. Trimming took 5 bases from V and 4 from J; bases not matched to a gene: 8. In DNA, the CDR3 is TGTGCCAGCAGCCTCGGGACAGAGATATACAATGAGCAGTTCTTC. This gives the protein CASSLGTEIYNEQFF.

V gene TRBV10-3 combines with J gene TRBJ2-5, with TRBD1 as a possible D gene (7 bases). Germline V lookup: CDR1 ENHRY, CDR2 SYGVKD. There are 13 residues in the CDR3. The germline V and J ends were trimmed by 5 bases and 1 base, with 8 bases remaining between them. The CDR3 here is CAISQGGQETQYF. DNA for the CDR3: TGTGCCATCAGTCAGGGGGGCCAAGAGACCCAGTACTTC.

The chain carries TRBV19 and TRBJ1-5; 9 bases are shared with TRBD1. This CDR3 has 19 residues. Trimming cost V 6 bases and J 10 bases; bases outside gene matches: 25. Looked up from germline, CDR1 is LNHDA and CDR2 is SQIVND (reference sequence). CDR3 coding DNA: TGTGCCAGTAGGACAACCGGGACAGGGTTCATATCCGTTAATTATCCCCAGCATTTT. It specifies CASRTTGTGFISVNYPQHF.

The CDR3 DNA reads TGTGCCAGCAGCTTGGGGCCACGGCGGGTTAATGAAAAACTGTTTTTT. Amino acids: CASSLGPRRVNEKLFF. The chain has TRBV7-8 and TRBJ1-4, with a weak D call TRBD1 (5 bases). CDR3 length: 16 residues. CDR1 and CDR2 (germline): SGHVS, FQNEAQ. V shed 3 bases and J shed 4 bases, with 15 bases lying between them.

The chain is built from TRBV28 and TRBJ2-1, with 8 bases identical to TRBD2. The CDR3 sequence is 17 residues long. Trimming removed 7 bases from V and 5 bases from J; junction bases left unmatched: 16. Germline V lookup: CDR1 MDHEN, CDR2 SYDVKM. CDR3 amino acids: CASNFAWERETHNEQFF. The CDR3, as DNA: TGTGCCAGCAATTTCGCTTGGGAGCGGGAGACCCACAATGAGCAGTTCTTC.

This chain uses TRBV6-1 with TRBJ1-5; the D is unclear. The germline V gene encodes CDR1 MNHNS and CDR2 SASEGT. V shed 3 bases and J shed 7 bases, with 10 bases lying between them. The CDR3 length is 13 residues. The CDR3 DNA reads TGTGCCAGCAGTGACCCTGGACCGCAGCCCCAGCATTTT. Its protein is CASSDPGPQPQHF.

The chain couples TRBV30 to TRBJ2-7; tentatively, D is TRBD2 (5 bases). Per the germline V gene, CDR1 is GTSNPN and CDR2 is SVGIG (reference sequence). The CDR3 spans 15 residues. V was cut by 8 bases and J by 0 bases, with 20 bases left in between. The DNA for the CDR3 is TGTGCCGGCTCGGGAAGGACGGGGAGCTCCTACGAGCAGTACTTC. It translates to CAGSGRTGSSYEQYF.

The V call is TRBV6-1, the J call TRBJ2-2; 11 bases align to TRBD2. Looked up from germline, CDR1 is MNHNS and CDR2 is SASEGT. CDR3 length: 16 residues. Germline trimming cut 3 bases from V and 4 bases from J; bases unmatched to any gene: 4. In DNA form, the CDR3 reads TGTGCCAGCAGTGACCAGACTAGCGGGGCCACCGGGGAGCTGTTTTTT. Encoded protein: CASSDQTSGATGELFF.

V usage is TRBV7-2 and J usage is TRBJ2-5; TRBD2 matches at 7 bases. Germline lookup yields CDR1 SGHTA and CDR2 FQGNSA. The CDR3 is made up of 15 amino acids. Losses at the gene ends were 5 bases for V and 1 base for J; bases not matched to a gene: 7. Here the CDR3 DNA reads TGTGCCAGCAGCACAACTAGCGCCCGCCAAGAGACCCAGTACTTC. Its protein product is CASSTTSARQETQYF.

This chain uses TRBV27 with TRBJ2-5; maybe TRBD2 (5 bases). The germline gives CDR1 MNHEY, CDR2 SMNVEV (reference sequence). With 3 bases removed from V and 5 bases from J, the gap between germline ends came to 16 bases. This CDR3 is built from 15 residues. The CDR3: CASSLRATDTETQYF. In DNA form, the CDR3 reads TGTGCCAGCAGTTTGCGGGCAACAGATACGGAGACCCAGTACTTC.

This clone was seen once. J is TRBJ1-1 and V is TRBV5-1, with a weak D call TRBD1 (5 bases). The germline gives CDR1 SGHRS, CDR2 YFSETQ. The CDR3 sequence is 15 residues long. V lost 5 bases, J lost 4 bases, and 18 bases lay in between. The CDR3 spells CASSPVGHRGTEAFF. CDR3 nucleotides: TGCGCCAGCAGTCCGGTCGGACATAGGGGCACTGAAGCTTTCTTT.

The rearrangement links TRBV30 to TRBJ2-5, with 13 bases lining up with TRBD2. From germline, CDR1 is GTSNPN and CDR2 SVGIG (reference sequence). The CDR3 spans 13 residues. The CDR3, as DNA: TGTTCAGGGACTAGCGGGGCGAAAGAGACCCAGTACTTC. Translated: CSGTSGAKETQYF.

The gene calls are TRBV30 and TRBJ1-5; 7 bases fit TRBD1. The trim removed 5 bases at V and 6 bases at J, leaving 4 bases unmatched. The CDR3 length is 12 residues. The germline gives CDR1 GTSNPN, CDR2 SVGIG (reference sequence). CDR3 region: CAWGQASQPQHF. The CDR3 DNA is TGTGCCTGGGGACAGGCGAGTCAGCCCCAGCATTTT. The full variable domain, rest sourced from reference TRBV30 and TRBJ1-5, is SQTIHQWPATLVQPVGSPLSLECTVEGTSNPNLYWYRQAAGRGLQLLFYSVGIGQISSEVPQNLSASRPQDRQFILSSKKLLLSDSGFYLCAWGQASQPQHFGDGTRLSIL.

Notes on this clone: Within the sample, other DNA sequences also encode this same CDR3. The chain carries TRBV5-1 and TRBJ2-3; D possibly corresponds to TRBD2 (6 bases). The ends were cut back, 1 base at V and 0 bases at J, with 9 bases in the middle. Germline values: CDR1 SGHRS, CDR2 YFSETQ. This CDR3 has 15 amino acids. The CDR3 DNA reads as TGCGCCAGCAGCTTGCGCCTAGCGAGCACAGATACGCAGTATTTT. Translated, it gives CASSLRLASTDTQYF. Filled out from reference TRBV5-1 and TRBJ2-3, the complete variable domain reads KAGVTQTPRYLIKTRGQQVTLSCSPISGHRSVSWYQQTPGQGLQFLFEYFSETQRNKGNFPGRFSGRQFSNSRSEMNVSTLELGDSALYLCASSLRLASTDTQYFGPGTRLTVL.